This record looks at one T cell receptor (beta chain) sequence and its context. This entry belongs to a study of blood T cell repertoires in COVID-19. Study summary: The United States, Italy and Spain supplied acute and convalescent COVID-19 samples. PBMCs, B-cell-depleted T cells, or T cells provided the cDNA or gDNA that made up the material.

In the original processing: The assay estimated nucleated cells by amplifying reference gene primers. The repertoire was sequenced with immunoSEQ multiplex PCR; TCRdb's copy has only in-frame clones and lacks some. From that table come the V and J calls and clone size; the DNA was used to work out D and trimming. The sample has around 69,000 clones, 70% to 90% seen once; the top ten hold just under 7%. V gave up 5 bases and J gave up 1 base, with 8 bases separating them. Germline CDR1 MNHEY, CDR2 SVGAGI. The CDR3 runs 14 residues. The chain joins TRBV6-5 to TRBJ2-2; maybe TRBD2 (6 bases). The receptor was derived from a man aged 45-65 years with active COVID-19. Sequenced material: peripheral blood. The CDR3 region has the DNA TGTGCCAGCAGTCGGACTAAGAACACCGGGGAGCTGTTTTTT. Protein sequence: CASSRTKNTGELFF.